This T cell receptor beta chain was profiled in a study of CD8 T cells in ankylosing spondylitis. CDR3 length: 16 residues. Germline-derived CDR1 and CDR2 are WSHSY and SAAADI. V lost 2 bases to trimming and J lost 1 base; unmatched junction nucleotides: 0. The authors made TCR beta libraries by quantitative 5'-RACE with molecular barcodes. In TCRdb, the 5' RACE reads were re-called with MiXCR into one record per CDR3 protein. The sample has around 35,000 distinct CDR3 sequences; roughly 12% are singletons. Broader study findings: It was reported that disease-linked clones were significantly enriched in matched ankylosing spondylitis synovial fluid. Seemingly distinctive of ankylosing spondylitis blood was a TCR beta motif formed by eight highly homologous variants. Prior literature has documented some motif variants in synovial fluid and blood from reactive arthritis.

This clonotype was picked up many times. No antigen is known for it. The chain links TRBV10-2 to TRBJ2-2; TRBD2 agrees at 11 bases. This TCR came from a male donor with ankylosing spondylitis. The sequencing sample was made of synovial fluid, either unsorted or a sorted T cell fraction (not recorded which). CDR3 nucleotides: TGCGCCAGCAGTGAGACTAGCGGGAGGAACACCGGGGAGCTGTTTTTT. Protein: CASSETSGRNTGELFF.